The rows below give T cell receptor beta chains drawn from one sample of a study of cytomegalovirus exposure and HLA in healthy donors. Clones were sequenced by immunoSEQ multiplex PCR, and TCRdb holds only the in-frame ones, with some missing. The top ten clones hold about 1.1% of a sample with roughly 120,000 clones, 81% of them seen once. The specimen was PBMCs. All receptors come from a woman aged 30 to 39 in good health and CMV-seronegative. Each CDR3 is given with its conserved first and last residue. D genes are given only for firm matches. Not all rows give a size; the values are once, few, many and, for expanded clones, a class.

abundance | d_gene | j_gene | v_gene | CDR3nt | CDR3aa
NA | NA | TRBJ2-7 | TRBV7-8 | TGTGCCAGCAGCTTAGGCGGCAGGGTCCACGAGCAGTACTTC | CASSLGGRVHEQYF
few | NA | TRBJ1-4 | TRBV5-6 | TGTGCCAGCAGCTCTCAGGGAAGGGAAAAACTGTTTTTT | CASSSQGREKLFF
NA | NA | TRBJ2-3 | TRBV5-6 | TGTGCCAGCAGCGCCTATAGGGACAAGTCTGGGGATACGCAGTATTTT | CASSAYRDKSGDTQYF
NA | TRBD2 | TRBJ2-5 | TRBV5-1 | TGCGCCAGCAGCTTGGGACTAGCGATCGAGACCCAGTACTTC | CASSLGLAIETQYF
NA | TRBD1 | TRBJ1-1 | TRBV5-1 | TGCGCCAGCAGCTCAGGGGGCTGGTCTGAAGCTTTCTTT | CASSSGGWSEAFF
NA | TRBD1 | TRBJ1-2 | TRBV25-1 | TGTGCCAGCAGTAACCGGGACAGGGCGGATGGCTACACCTTC | CASSNRDRADGYTF
few | TRBD1 | TRBJ2-7 | TRBV6-6 | TGTGCCACCTCTATTGGACAGGGTTACGAGCAGTACTTC | CATSIGQGYEQYF
once | NA | TRBJ2-3 | TRBV7-9 | TGTGCCAGCAGCACCCGCCTCGGTGGAGATACGCAGTATTTT | CASSTRLGGDTQYF
NA | TRBD2 | TRBJ2-4 | TRBV6-6 | TGTGCCAGCAGTCTTGGCTTGGGACTAGCGGAAAACATTCAGTACTTC | CASSLGLGLAENIQYF
NA | NA | TRBJ1-2 | TRBV9 | TGTGCCAGCAGCCAGTCTGGAGTGGTGGACTATGGCTACACCTTC | CASSQSGVVDYGYTF
once | NA | TRBJ1-2 | TRBV19 | TGTGCCAGTAGTTCGGACACCAACCTTAACTATGGCTACACCTTC | CASSSDTNLNYGYTF
NA | TRBD1 | TRBJ1-5 | TRBV6-1 | TGTGCCAGCAGGGACCAGGGGGCAACGTGGCAGCCCCAGCATTTT | CASRDQGATWQPQHF
NA | NA | TRBJ2-7 | TRBV19 | TGTGCCACCGGAGTCAGCTGGTCCGAGCAGTACTTC | CATGVSWSEQYF
NA | TRBD2 | TRBJ2-1 | TRBV6-1 | TGTGCCAGCAGTGAAAGGACTAGCGGCCTCAATGAGCAGTTCTTC | CASSERTSGLNEQFF
NA | NA | TRBJ1-3 | TRBV6-1 | TGTGCCAGCGAGGAGCGGACTACTGGAAACACCATATATTTT | CASEERTTGNTIYF
NA | TRBD2 | TRBJ2-7 | TRBV18 | TGTGCCAGCTCACGGGATCTAGCGGGTACACTTTCCTCCTACGAGCAGTACTTC | CASSRDLAGTLSSYEQYF
few | NA | TRBJ2-2 | TRBV7-3 | TGTGCCAGCAGCCCAGGGGGTGTGGCGGGACGCACCGGGGAGCTGTTTTTT | CASSPGGVAGRTGELFF
NA | NA | TRBJ2-2 | TRBV19 | TGTGCCAGTAGTATTCTGGGGCTAGTTAACACCGGGGAGCTGTTTTTT | CASSILGLVNTGELFF
few | TRBD2 | TRBJ2-7 | TRBV13 | TGTGCCAGCAGCTTAGGACTAGCGGACGAGGGGCAGTACTTC | CASSLGLADEGQYF
NA | TRBD1 | TRBJ1-2 | TRBV7-9 | TGTGCCAGTCAGGGGACAGTTTACTATGGCTACACCTTC | CASQGTVYYGYTF
NA | TRBD1 | TRBJ2-1 | TRBV25-1 | TGTGCCAGCAGTCCCCGCCGGGACAGGGGCTACAATGAGCAGTTCTTC | CASSPRRDRGYNEQFF
once | TRBD1 | TRBJ1-2 | TRBV19 | TGTGCCAGTAGTATTTTCGGGACAGTTCAAGACTATGGCTACACCTTC | CASSIFGTVQDYGYTF
once | TRBD2 | TRBJ2-1 | TRBV5-1 | TGCGCCAGCAGCTACGGACTAGCGGGGGGGGAGCAGTTCTTC | CASSYGLAGGEQFF
NA | NA | TRBJ1-6 | TRBV2 | TGTGCCAGCAGCGCTACAGGGAGCTCCTATAATTCACCCCTCCACTTT | CASSATGSSYNSPLHF
NA | NA | TRBJ1-2 | TRBV5-1 | TGCGCCAGCAGACAGGACAAAACTGGCTACACCTTC | CASRQDKTGYTF
once | TRBD1 | TRBJ1-1 | TRBV30 | TGTGCCTGGAGTCCAAACCCAGGGGGCAAAGCTTTCTTT | CAWSPNPGGKAFF
NA | NA | TRBJ2-7 | TRBV15 | TGTGCCACCAGCAGAGGCAGGGGAGGGAACGAGCAGTACTTC | CATSRGRGGNEQYF
NA | TRBD1 | TRBJ2-7 | TRBV7-8 | TGTGCCAGCAGCTCTCCCGGGACAGGGGACTACGAGCAGTACTTC | CASSSPGTGDYEQYF
NA | TRBD1 | TRBJ2-1 | TRBV7-2 | TGTGCCAGCAGCCTCGTCCCGACAGGGACCCGCTCCTACAATGAGCAGTTCTTC | CASSLVPTGTRSYNEQFF
few | TRBD1 | TRBJ2-7 | TRBV9 | TGTGCCAGCAGCACCGGGACAGGGGTCGAGCAGTACTTC | CASSTGTGVEQYF
once | TRBD2 | TRBJ2-3 | TRBV25-1 | TGTGCCAGCAGTGAAGTCGGGGGAGGGTCAGATACGCAGTATTTT | CASSEVGGGSDTQYF